Below, one TCR beta chain is given with its context. The V gene end was trimmed by 1 base and the J gene end by 1 base; junction bases not matched to a gene: 1. The CDR3 extends over 15 amino acids. Germline V lookup: CDR1 SGHAT, CDR2 FQNNGV. The sample comes from a study of blood T cell repertoires in COVID-19. Whole-study context: In each case, the material was cDNA or gDNA derived from T cells, B-cell-depleted T cells, or PBMCs.

The assay was immunoSEQ multiplex PCR, and TCRdb's table has in-frame clones only and misses some. Of about 250,000 clones in the sample, 75% to 90% are singletons; the top ten hold approximately 2.5%. This study enrolled people aged 18 to 89 from about 24 US geographic areas. This clonotype was sampled from a woman in her late teens or twenties who had recovered from COVID-19. The rearrangement links TRBV11-2 to TRBJ2-7, with 10 bases lining up with TRBD1. Input material: PBMCs or T cells enriched from blood (not recorded which). The DNA for the CDR3 is TGTGCCAGCAGCTTAGGACAGGGGGCTTCCTACGAGCAGTACTTC. Translating it yields CASSLGQGASYEQYF.